This T cell receptor (beta chain) was observed in a study of blood T cells in healthy people across ages. Broader study findings: CMV status of donors was not determined, possibly confounding expanded clonotype changes. Aged donors had fewer naive CD4+ cells and lower diversity than long-lived donors.

Primers used in a second PCR of about 6 to 11 cycles were a sample-barcoded 5' primer and a J-beta primer mix. One entry per CDR3 protein, called by TCRdb with MiXCR from the 5' RACE reads. This repertoire shows roughly 2 million distinct CDR3 sequences, about 50% found once; its top ten account for approximately 2%. For this clonotype: The antigen remains unidentified.

With V trimmed by 1 base and J by 0 bases, 6 bases remained unmatched. This CDR3 spans 16 amino acids. Germline V lookup: CDR1 DFQATT, CDR2 SNEGSKA (reference sequence). The TCR was taken from a middle-aged woman in good health. The chain combines TRBV20-1 with TRBJ2-1, with 7 bases aligning to TRBD1. The specimen was blood. The CDR3: CSARGGTASSYNEQFF. The CDR3 coding sequence is TGCAGTGCTAGAGGGGGGACAGCGAGCTCCTACAATGAGCAGTTCTTC.